This T cell receptor (beta chain) was recorded in a study of CD8 T cells in Susac syndrome. Study results and limitations: The TCR sequencing and HLA analysis in the study involved a relatively small number of individuals, as the study acknowledged.

As to this clonotype: Antigen specificity is unknown.

Negative isolation was applied to CD8+ and CD4+ T cells, and FACS enrichment was applied to TEMRA cells. Reverse transcription of 0.5 to 1 ug RNA was performed with random hexamers. Multiplex immunoSEQ PCR targeted 54 Vbeta and 13 Jbeta TCR beta segments. TCRdb re-called the immunoSEQ multiplex PCR reads with MiXCR, one entry per CDR3 protein. The data show about 290,000 distinct CDR3 sequences, approximately 85% seen once. The ends were cut back, 4 bases at V and 4 bases at J, with 7 bases in the middle. The CDR3 consists of 12 residues. CDR1 is SGHNT, CDR2 YYREEE, per germline (reference sequence). The chain is built from TRBV5-4 and TRBJ2-3; D is uncertain. Sequencing was carried out using CD8+ T cells from PBMCs. This receptor was identified in a human donor with multiple sclerosis. The CDR3 coding sequence is TGTGCCAGCAGCGCAGAGCCAGATACGCAGTATTTT. Translated, it gives CASSAEPDTQYF.